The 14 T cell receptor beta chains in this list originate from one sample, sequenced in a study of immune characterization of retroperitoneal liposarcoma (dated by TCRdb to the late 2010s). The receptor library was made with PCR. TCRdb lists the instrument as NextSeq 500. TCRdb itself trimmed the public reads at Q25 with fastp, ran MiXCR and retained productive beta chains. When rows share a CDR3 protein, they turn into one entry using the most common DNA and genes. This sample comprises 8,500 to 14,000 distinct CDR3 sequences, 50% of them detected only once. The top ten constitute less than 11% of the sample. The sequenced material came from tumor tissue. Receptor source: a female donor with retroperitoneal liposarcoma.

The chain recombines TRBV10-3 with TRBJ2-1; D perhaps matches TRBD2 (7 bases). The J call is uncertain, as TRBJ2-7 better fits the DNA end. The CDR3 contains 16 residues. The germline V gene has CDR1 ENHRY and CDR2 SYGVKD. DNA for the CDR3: TGTGCCACCCACAGGGCGGGGGTAGCGGCTATCTACGAGCAGTACTTC. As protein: CATHRAGVAAIYEQYF.

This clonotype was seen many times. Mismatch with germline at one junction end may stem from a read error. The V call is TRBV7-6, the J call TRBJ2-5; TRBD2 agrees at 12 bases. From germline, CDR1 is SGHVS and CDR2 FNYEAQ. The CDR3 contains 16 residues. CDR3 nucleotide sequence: TGTGCTAGCAGCTTAGATGCTAGCGGGAGGGCGAATGAGAAGTACTTC. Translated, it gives CASSLDASGRANEKYF.

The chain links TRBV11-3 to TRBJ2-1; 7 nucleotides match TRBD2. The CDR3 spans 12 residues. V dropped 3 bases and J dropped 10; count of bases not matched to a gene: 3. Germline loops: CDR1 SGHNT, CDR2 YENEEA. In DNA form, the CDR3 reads TGTGCCAGCAGCTTTAGGGACTACGAGCAGTTCTTC. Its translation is CASSFRDYEQFF. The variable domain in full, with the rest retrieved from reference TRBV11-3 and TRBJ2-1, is EAGVVQSPRYKIIEKKQPVAFWCNPISGHNTLYWYLQNLGQGPELLIRYENEEAVDDSQLPKDRFSAERLKGVDSTLKIQPAELGDSAVYLCASSFRDYEQFFGPGTRLTVL.

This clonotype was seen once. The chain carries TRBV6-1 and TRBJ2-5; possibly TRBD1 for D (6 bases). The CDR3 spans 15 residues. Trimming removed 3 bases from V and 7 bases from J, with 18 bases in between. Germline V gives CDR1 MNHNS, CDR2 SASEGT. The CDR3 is CASSDTMGQGGTQYF. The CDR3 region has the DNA TGTGCCAGCAGTGATACAATGGGGCAAGGGGGGACCCAGTACTTC.

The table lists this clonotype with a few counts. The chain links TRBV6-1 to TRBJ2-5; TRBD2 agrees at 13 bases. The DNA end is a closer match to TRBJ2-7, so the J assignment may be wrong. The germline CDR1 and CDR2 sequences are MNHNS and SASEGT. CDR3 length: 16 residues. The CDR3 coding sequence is TGTGCCAGCATCCCGAGAGGACTAGCGGGAGTCCACGAGCAGTACTTC. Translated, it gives CASIPRGLAGVHEQYF.

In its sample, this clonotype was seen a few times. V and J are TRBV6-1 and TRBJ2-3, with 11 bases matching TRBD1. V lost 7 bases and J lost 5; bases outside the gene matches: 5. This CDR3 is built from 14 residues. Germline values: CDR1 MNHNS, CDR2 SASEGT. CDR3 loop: CASKIGTGGDTQYF. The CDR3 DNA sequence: TGTGCCAGCAAAATTGGGACAGGGGGAGATACGCAGTATTTT.

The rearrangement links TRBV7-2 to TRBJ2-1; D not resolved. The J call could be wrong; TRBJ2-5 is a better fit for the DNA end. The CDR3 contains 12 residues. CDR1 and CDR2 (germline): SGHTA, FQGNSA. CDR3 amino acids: CASSLKGETQYF. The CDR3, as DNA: TGTGCCAGCAGCTTAAAAGGAGAGACCCAGTACTTC.

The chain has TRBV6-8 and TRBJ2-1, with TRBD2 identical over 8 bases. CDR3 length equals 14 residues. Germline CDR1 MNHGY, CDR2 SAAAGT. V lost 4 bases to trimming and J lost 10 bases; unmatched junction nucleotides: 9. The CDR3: CASSSGGLAYEQFF. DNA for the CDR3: TGTGCCAGCAGTTCGGGGGGGCTTGCCTACGAGCAGTTCTTC.

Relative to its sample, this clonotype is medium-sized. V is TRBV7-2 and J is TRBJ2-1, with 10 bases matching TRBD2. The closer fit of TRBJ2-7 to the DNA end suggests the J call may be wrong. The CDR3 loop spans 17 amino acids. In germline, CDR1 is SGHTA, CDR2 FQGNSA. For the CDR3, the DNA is TGTGCCAGCAGCTTAGCCCCAACTAGCGGGAAAGGGAATGAGCAGTACTTC. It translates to CASSLAPTSGKGNEQYF.

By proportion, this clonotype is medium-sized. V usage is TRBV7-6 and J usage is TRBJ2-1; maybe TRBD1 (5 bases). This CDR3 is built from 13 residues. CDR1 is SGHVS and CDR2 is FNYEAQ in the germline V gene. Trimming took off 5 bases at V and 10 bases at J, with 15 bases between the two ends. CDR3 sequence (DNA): TGTGCCAGCAGCCCGGACATTTCCTACGAGCAGTTCTTC. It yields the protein CASSPDISYEQFF.

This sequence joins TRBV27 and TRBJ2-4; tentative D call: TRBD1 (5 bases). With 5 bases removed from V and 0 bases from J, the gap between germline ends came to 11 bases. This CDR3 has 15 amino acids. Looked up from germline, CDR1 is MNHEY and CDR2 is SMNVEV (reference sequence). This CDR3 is CASSQGVIAKNIQYF. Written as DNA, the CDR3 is TGTGCCAGCAGTCAAGGGGTTATAGCCAAAAACATTCAGTACTTC.

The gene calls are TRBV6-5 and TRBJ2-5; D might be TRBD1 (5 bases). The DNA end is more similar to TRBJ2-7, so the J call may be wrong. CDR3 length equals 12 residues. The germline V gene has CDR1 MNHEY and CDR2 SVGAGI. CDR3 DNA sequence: TGTGCCAGCAACCAGGGAAGCTACGAGCAGTACTTC. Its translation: CASNQGSYEQYF.

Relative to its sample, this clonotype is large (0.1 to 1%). This CDR3 reads CASSVVYEQYF. CDR3 coding DNA: TGTGCCAGCTCAGTAGTCTACGAGCAGTACTTC. This sequence joins TRBV6-1 and TRBJ2-7; D gene ambiguous. Trimming pared 8 bases from V and 3 bases from J, leaving 8 bases between. The germline V gene encodes CDR1 MNHNS and CDR2 SASEGT. This CDR3 spans 11 amino acids.

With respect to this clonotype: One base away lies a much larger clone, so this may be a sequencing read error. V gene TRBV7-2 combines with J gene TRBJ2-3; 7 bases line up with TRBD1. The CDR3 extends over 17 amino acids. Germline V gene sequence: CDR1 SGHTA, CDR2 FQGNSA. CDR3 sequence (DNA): TGTGTCAGCAGCCCATGGGCAGGAGACAGGGACACAGATACGCAGTATTTT. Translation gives CVSSPWAGDRDTDTQYF. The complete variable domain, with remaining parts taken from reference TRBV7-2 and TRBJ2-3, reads GAGVSQSPSNKVTEKGKDVELRCDPISGHTALYWYRQSLGQGLEFLIYFQGNSAPDKSGLPSDRFSAERTGGSVSTLTIQRTQQEDSAVYLCVSSPWAGDRDTDTQYFGPGTRLTVL.